The following is a T cell receptor beta chain sequence with its context. Seattle researchers signed up patients amid active infection and tracked them longitudinally. The record originates from a study of blood T cell repertoires in COVID-19. On the study more broadly: Samples of COVID-19 (acute and convalescent) were obtained from the United States, Italy and Spain. T cells, B-cell-depleted T cells, or PBMCs supplied cDNA or gDNA.

In the study's own analysis: Amplification of reference gene primers provided the estimated nucleated cell counts. Generated by immunoSEQ multiplex PCR, the TCRdb table keeps only in-frame clones and is missing some. V, J and clone size are taken as reported in that table, and D and trimming were inferred from the DNA itself. Of approximately 300,000 clones listed, around nine tenths are singletons. Germline-derived CDR1 and CDR2 are SGHNT and YYREEE (reference sequence). The CDR3 runs to 13 residues. V gave up 4 bases and J gave up 0 bases, with 7 bases separating them. The chain is built from TRBV5-4 and TRBJ1-1; D remains unclear. The clonotype originates from a woman aged 25 to 39 with COVID-19, enrolled during active disease. The sample was peripheral blood. CDR3 protein: CASSDTVNTEAFF. CDR3 DNA: TGTGCCAGCAGCGACACAGTGAACACTGAAGCTTTCTTT.